A single T cell receptor (beta chain) is shown here with its context. It lacks a known antigen. There are no base qualities to consult, and no much larger clone falls within one base. The record originates from a study of PD-1 blockade in classical Hodgkin lymphoma (dated by TCRdb to 2018 to 2020). The study in broad terms: Nivolumab dosing was 3 mg/kg intravenously every 2 weeks, continuing until either disease progression or unacceptable toxicity. A peripheral blood immune signature of response to PD-1 blockade in classical Hodgkin lymphoma was defined using TCR beta sequencing and CyTOF.

Genomic DNA was extracted with the Qiagen DNeasy kit from unsorted PBMCs and from negatively selected CD4+ and CD8+ fractions. TCR beta CDR3 regions were subjected to amplification by immunoSEQ multiplex PCR with primers that anneal to V and J segments. Amplification bias was minimized using a synthetic immune receptor repertoire, and residual bias was removed computationally after sequencing. The source study handled its data this way. Repertoire diversity was quantified as the Shannon entropy index using custom Python scripts. Unsorted, CD4+ and CD8+ repertoires were analyzed separately, except for combined analyses in which CD4+ and CD8+ sequences were merged in silico. A clone was considered expanded if an increase in frequency of at least 2-fold after treatment relative to C1D1 was found, and a pseudocount of 0.5 was applied to clones undetected at baseline. Singleton clones were defined as clones with 0 or 1 copy at C1D1, and non-singleton clones were defined as clones with 2 or more copies. By matching protein sequences in sorted samples from the same patient, clones expanded in unsorted samples were annotated as CD4+, CD8+ or unknown. Diversity changes from C1D1 to C4D1 were tested in paired samples using Wilcoxon tests. Sourced from immuneACCESS, this table was stored by TCRdb with only in-frame sequences that have V and J called. A share of the clones is absent; for the studies checked, an unresolved V gene accounts for under half, and the remainder has no known explanation. V and J calls and clone size are those listed in that table; D and trimming were worked out from the DNA. The sample data list about 46,000 clones, and under 80% of these were observed just once. The ten biggest clones cover 12% of the sample.

The CDR3 runs 14 amino acids, cysteine and phenylalanine included. CDR3 DNA only is kept here, 42 bases in frame from base 1. V and J are truncated by 6 bases and 7 bases respectively, leaving an intervening sequence of 18 bases. The germline V gene gives CDR1 as MDHEN and CDR2 as SYDVKM. Sample time point, as interpreted from the label and publication: cycle 4 day 1 (C4D1), after five to seven weeks of nivolumab. Every trial patient had relapsed after autologous stem cell transplantation, and cohorts A, B and C differed in prior brentuximab vedotin exposure. The trial cohort comprised roughly 50 patients with relapsed/refractory classical Hodgkin lymphoma whose best overall responses were complete response, partial response or progressive disease. Trial patients were treated with single-agent nivolumab in the multi-cohort phase II CheckMate 205 trial. An independent review committee assessed best overall response by applying the 2007 International Working Group response criteria. Trial PBMCs were obtained immediately prior to nivolumab initiation (C1D1) and on therapy at cycle 2 day 1 and cycle 4 day 1. After peripheral blood was drawn into 8 mL Vacutainer Cell Preparation Tubes, PBMCs were isolated by centrifugation and then cryopreserved.

Study-wide findings and limitations: Lower diversity was observed in patients in whom nivolumab was started less than 1 year after ASCT, and these patients were excluded from later analyses so that confounding by immune reconstitution would be avoided. Baseline diversity similar to that of newly diagnosed patients was observed in trial patients achieving complete response, whereas significantly lower diversity was observed in partial responders and progressors. Newly diagnosed patients were reported to have lower baseline TCR diversity than healthy donors, and relapsed/refractory patients were reported to have lower baseline TCR diversity still. By C4D1, a significant rise was seen in CD4+ TCR diversity but not in CD8+ TCR diversity (p=0.0027 vs p=0.16), and the rise was most apparent among complete responders (p=0.02). The study was restricted to a single clinical trial cohort, and the causes of repertoire differences, possibly disease activity or prior therapy, were left undefined.

The sequence came from a human donor with classical Hodgkin lymphoma. The rearrangement joined TRBV28 to TRBJ1-2; TRBD1 is a possible D gene, resting on 6 matching bases. The specimen was peripheral blood mononuclear cells (PBMCs), collected before the fourth cycle of nivolumab. The CDR3 amino acid sequence is: CASRPVGGSVGYTF. At the DNA level, the sequence is TGTGCCAGCAGGCCCGTAGGGGGATCGGTTGGCTACACCTTC.